This T cell receptor beta chain was captured by sequencing in a study of blood T cell repertoires in COVID-19. The CDR3 runs to 18 residues. Germline loops: CDR1 SGHAT, CDR2 FQNNGV. V dropped 1 base and J dropped 0; count of bases not matched to a gene: 6. Using immunoSEQ multiplex PCR, the repertoire was profiled, and TCRdb retains in-frame clones only, with some absent. The sample comprises roughly 410,000 clones, 89% of which are singletons, and 1.5% to 1.9% rests with the top ten. This chain links TRBV11-2 with TRBJ1-6, with 7 bases that match TRBD1. This receptor was obtained from a woman in her forties with COVID-19, enrolled during active disease. The source material was peripheral blood. The CDR3 spells CASSLAPAGGSYNSPLHF. CDR3 nucleotide sequence: TGTGCCAGCAGCTTAGCCCCCGCAGGGGGCTCCTATAATTCACCCCTCCACTTT.